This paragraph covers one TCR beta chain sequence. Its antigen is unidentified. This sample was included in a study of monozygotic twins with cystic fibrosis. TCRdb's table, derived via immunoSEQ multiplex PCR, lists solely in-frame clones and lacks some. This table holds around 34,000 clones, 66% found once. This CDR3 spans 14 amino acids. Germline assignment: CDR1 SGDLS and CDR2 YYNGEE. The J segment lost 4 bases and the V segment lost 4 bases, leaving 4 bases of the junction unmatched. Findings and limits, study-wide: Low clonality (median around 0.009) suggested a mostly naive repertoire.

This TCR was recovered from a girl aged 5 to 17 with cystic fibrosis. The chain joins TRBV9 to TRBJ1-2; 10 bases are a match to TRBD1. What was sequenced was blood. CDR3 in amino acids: CASSKRQGAYGYTF. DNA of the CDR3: TGTGCCAGCAGCAAACGACAGGGGGCCTATGGCTACACCTTC.